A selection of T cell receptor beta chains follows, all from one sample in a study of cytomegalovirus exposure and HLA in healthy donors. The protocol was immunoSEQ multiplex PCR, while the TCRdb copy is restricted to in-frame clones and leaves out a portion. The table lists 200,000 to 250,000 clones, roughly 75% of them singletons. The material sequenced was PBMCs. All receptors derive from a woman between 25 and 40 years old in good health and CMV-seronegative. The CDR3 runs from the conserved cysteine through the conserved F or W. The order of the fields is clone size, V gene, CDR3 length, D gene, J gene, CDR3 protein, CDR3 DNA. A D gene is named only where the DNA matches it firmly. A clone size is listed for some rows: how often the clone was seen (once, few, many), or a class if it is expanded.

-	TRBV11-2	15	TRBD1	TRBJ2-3	CASSLGQGITDTQYF	TGTGCCAGCAGCTTGGGACAGGGAATTACAGATACGCAGTATTTT
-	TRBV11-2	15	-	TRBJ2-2	CASSREDSGTGELFF	TGTGCCAGCAGCCGCGAAGATTCGGGCACCGGGGAGCTGTTTTTT
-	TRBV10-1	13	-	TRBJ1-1	CASSFTGNTEAFF	TGCGCCAGCAGTTTTACAGGCAACACTGAAGCTTTCTTT
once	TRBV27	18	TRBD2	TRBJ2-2	CASTGLAGAFANTGELFF	TGTGCCAGCACGGGACTAGCGGGGGCGTTCGCGAACACCGGGGAGCTGTTTTTT
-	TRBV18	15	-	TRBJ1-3	CASSPGGMDGNTIYF	TGTGCCAGCTCACCCGGAGGAATGGACGGAAACACCATATATTTT
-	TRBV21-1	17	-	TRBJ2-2	CASSVRPSGRNTGELFF	TGTGCCAGCAGCGTCCGTCCAAGCGGGAGGAACACCGGGGAGCTGTTTTTT
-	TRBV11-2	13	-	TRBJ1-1	CASSGRRNTEAFF	TGTGCCAGCAGCGGGAGGAGGAACACTGAAGCTTTCTTT
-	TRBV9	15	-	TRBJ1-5	CASSVGQDSNQPQHF	TGTGCCAGCAGCGTAGGACAGGATAGCAATCAGCCCCAGCATTTT
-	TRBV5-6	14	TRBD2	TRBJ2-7	CASIADSGVGEQYF	TGTGCCAGCATCGCCGATAGCGGGGTCGGCGAGCAGTACTTC
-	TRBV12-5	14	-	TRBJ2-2	CASAREATAGELFF	TGTGCTAGTGCCCGAGAGGCTACGGCCGGGGAGCTGTTTTTT
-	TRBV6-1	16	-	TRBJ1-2	CASSDPREDGLYGYTF	TGTGCCAGCAGTGACCCACGGGAGGATGGGCTCTATGGCTACACCTTC
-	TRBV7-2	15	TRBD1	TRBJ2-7	CASSFTGTGTYEQYF	TGTGCCAGCAGCTTCACCGGGACAGGGACCTACGAGCAGTACTTC
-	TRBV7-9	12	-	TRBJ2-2	CASIRDTGELFF	TGTGCCAGCATCCGGGACACCGGGGAGCTGTTTTTT
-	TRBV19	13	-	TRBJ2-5	CASSIRTAREQYF	TGTGCCAGTAGTATTAGGACAGCTAGAGAGCAGTACTTC
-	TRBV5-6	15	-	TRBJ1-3	CASSQGLNLGNTIYF	TGTGCCAGCAGCCAGGGACTGAACTTGGGAAACACCATATATTTT
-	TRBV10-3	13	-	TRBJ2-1	CAMRGGPGNEQFF	TGTGCCATGAGGGGGGGGCCTGGAAATGAGCAGTTCTTC
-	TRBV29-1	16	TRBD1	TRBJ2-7	CSVEGDPGQGTYEQYF	TGCAGCGTTGAGGGAGACCCGGGACAGGGTACCTACGAGCAGTACTTC
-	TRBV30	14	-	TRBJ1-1	CAWRVVLGGTEAFF	TGTGCCTGGAGAGTGGTTCTGGGAGGCACTGAAGCTTTCTTT
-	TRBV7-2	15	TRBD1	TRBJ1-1	CASSLRGRMGTEAFF	TGTGCCAGCAGCCTCAGGGGGCGGATGGGCACTGAAGCTTTCTTT
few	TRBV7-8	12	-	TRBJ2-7	CASSLTGSEQYF	TGTGCCAGCAGCTTAACGGGGTCCGAGCAGTACTTC
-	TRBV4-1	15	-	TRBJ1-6	CASSQDRQVNSPLHF	TGCGCCAGCAGCCAAGACAGGCAGGTCAATTCACCCCTCCACTTT
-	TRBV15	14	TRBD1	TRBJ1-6	CATSRDRANSPLHF	TGTGCCACCAGCCGAGACAGGGCTAATTCACCCCTCCACTTT
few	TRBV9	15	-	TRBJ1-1	CASSLEGDTTTEAFF	TGTGCCAGCAGCCTCGAGGGGGACACTACCACTGAAGCTTTCTTT
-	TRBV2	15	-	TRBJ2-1	CASSGGMIGYNEQFF	TGTGCCAGCAGTGGGGGCATGATAGGGTACAATGAGCAGTTCTTC
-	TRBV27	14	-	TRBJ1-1	CASSLRQGSTEAFF	TGTGCCAGCAGTTTAAGGCAGGGGTCCACTGAAGCTTTCTTT
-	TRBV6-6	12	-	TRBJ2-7	CASSYSGDEQYF	TGTGCCAGCAGTTACTCGGGAGACGAGCAGTACTTC
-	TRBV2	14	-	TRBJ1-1	CASSRRQENTEAFF	TGTGCCAGCAGCCGTAGGCAGGAGAACACTGAAGCTTTCTTT
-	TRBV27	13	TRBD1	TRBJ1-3	CASRQGAGNTIYF	TGTGCCAGCAGACAGGGGGCTGGAAACACCATATATTTT
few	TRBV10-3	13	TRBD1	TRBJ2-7	CATWDRGGLEQYF	TGTGCCACATGGGACAGGGGTGGTTTAGAGCAGTACTTC
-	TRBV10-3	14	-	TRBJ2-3	CAIGGLDDTDTQYF	TGTGCCATCGGAGGACTGGATGACACAGATACGCAGTATTTT
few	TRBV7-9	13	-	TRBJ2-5	CASSLEGGETQYF	TGTGCCAGCAGCTTAGAGGGAGGCGAGACCCAGTACTTC
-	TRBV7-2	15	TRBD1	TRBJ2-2	CASSIGGQATGELFF	TGTGCCAGCAGCATCGGGGGACAGGCAACCGGGGAGCTGTTTTTT
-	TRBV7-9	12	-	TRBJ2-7	CASSWRGPEQYF	TGTGCCAGCAGCTGGAGGGGGCCCGAGCAGTACTTC
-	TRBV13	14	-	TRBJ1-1	CASSPTQGGTEAFF	TGTGCCAGCAGTCCCACCCAGGGAGGCACTGAAGCTTTCTTT
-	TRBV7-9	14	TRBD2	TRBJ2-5	CASSQNLAEETQYF	TGTGCCAGCAGCCAAAATCTAGCGGAAGAGACCCAGTACTTC
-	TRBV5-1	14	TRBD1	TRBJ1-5	CASSLGTGNQPQHF	TGCGCCAGCAGCTTAGGGACAGGTAATCAGCCCCAGCATTTT
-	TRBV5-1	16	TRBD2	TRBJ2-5	CASSPGTSGGGETQYF	TGCGCCAGCAGCCCGGGGACTAGCGGGGGGGGAGAGACCCAGTACTTC